This TCR beta chain was observed in a study of identical twins. Study-level points and caveats: Models underestimated out-of-frame TCR alpha sharing in monozygotic twins.

A note on this clonotype: Antigen: not known.

Per the germline V gene, CDR1 is DFQATT and CDR2 is SNEGSKA (reference sequence). CDR3 length equals 14 residues. V lost 3 bases, J lost 5 bases, and 4 bases stayed unmatched. TCRdb ran MiXCR on the 5' RACE reads and lists one entry per CDR3 protein. This table holds about 530,000 distinct CDR3 sequences, 15% found once. In addition, the sample was reused for a study of yellow fever vaccine responses in identical twins.

This rearrangement joins TRBV20-1 to TRBJ2-5, with 12 bases lining up with TRBD2. The receptor's source is a woman aged 18-35 years in good health. The sequenced sample consisted of CD4+ T cells sorted from blood. The CDR3 sequence is CSASLAGGRETQYF. CDR3 nucleotides: TGCAGTGCTAGCCTAGCGGGGGGGCGTGAGACCCAGTACTTC.